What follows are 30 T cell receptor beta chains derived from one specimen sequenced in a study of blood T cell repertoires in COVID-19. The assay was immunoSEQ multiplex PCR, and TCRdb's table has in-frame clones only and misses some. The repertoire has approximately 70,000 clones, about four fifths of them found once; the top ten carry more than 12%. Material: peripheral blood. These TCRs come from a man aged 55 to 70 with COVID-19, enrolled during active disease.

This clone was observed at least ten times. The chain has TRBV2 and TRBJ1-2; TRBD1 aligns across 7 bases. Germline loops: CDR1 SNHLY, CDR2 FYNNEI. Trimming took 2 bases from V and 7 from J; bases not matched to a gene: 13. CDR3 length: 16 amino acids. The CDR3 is CASSESRLDRRFGYTF. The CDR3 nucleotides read TGTGCCAGCAGTGAATCGCGACTGGACAGGCGTTTTGGCTACACCTTC.

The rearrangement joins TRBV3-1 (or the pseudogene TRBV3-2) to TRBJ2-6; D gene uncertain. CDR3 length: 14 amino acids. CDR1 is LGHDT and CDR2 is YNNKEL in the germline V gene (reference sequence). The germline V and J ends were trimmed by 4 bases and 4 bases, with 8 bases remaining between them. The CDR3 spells CASSPPGGANVLTF. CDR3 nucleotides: TGTGCCAGCAGCCCACCAGGAGGGGCCAACGTCCTGACTTTC.

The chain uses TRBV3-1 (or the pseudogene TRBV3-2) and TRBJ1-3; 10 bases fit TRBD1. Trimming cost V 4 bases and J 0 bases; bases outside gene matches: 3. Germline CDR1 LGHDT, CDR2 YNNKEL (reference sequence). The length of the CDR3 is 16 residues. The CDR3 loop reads CASSLWTGGSGNTIYF. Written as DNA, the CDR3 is TGTGCCAGCAGCCTCTGGACAGGGGGCTCTGGAAACACCATATATTTT.

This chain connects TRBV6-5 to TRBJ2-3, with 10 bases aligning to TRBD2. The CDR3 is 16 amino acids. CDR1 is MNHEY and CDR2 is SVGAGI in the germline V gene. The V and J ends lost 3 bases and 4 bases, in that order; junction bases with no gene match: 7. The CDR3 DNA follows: TGTGCCAGCAGTTATGGGGAGCGGGGGGGGGCAGATACGCAGTATTTT. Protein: CASSYGERGGADTQYF.

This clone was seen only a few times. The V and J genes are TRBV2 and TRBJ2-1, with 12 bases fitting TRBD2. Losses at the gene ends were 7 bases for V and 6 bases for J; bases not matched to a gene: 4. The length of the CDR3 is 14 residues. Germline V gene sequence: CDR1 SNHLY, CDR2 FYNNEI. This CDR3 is CASTRLAGANEQFF. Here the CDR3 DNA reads TGTGCCAGCACTCGACTAGCGGGAGCCAATGAGCAGTTCTTC.

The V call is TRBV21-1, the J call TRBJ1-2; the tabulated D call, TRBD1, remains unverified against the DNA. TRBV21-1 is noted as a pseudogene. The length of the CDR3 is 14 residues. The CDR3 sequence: CASRRQETIDGYTF. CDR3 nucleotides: TGTGCCAGCCGGCGACAGGAGACGATAGATGGCTACACCTTC.

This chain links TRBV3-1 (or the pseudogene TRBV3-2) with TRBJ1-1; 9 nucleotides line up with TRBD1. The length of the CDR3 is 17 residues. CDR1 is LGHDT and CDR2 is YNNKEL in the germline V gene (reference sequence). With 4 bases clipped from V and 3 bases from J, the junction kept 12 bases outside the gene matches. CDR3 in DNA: TGTGCCAGCAGCCCTCAACAGGGGGCGGGTATCTACACTGAAGCTTTCTTT. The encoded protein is CASSPQQGAGIYTEAFF.

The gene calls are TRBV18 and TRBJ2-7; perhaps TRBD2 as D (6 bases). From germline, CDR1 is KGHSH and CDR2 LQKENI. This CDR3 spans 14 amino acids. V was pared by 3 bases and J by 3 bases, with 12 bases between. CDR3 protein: CASSPTGLDYEQYF. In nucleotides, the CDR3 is TGTGCCAGCTCACCGACGGGACTCGACTACGAGCAGTACTTC.

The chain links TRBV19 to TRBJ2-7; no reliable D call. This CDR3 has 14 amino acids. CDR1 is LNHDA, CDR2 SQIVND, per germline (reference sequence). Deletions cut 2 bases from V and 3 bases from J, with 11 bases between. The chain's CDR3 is CASSIRTSGYEQYF. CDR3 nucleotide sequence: TGTGCCAGTAGTATAAGAACTTCAGGCTACGAGCAGTACTTC. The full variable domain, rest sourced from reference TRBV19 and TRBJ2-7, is DGGITQSPKYLFRKEGQNVTLSCEQNLNHDAMYWYRQDPGQGLRLIYYSQIVNDFQKGDIAEGYSVSREKKESFPLTVTSAQKNPTAFYLCASSIRTSGYEQYFGPGTRLTVT.

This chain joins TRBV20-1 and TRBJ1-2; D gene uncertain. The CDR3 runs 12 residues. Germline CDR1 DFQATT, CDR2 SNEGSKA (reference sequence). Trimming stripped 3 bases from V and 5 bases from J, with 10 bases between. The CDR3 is CSASRAGYGYTF. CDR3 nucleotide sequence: TGCAGTGCTAGTCGGGCGGGATATGGCTACACCTTC.

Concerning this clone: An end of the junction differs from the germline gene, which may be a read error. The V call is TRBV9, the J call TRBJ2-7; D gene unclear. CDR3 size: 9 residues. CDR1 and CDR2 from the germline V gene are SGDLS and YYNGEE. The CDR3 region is CASSVGEDF. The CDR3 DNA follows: TGTGCCAGCAGCGTAGGAGAAGACTTC.

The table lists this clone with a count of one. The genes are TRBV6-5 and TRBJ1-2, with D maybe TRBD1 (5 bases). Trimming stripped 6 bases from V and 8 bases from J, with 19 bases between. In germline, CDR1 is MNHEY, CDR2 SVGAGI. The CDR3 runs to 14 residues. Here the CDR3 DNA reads TGTGCCAGCAGCGACTGGGCCTCAGGGTCCGGCTACACCTTC. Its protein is CASSDWASGSGYTF.

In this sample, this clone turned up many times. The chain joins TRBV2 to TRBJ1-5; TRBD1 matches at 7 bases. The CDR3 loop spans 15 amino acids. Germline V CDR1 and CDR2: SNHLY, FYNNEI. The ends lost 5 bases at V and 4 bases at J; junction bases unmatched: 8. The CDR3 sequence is CASSIRDRLNQPQHF. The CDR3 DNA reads TGTGCCAGCAGTATTAGGGACAGACTAAATCAGCCCCAGCATTTT.

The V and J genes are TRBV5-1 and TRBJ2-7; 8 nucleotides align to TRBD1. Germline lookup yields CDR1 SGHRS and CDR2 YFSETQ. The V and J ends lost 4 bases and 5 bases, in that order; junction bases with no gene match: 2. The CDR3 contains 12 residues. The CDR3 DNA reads TGCGCCAGCAGCCCGGACAGGGACGAGCAGTACTTC. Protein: CASSPDRDEQYF.

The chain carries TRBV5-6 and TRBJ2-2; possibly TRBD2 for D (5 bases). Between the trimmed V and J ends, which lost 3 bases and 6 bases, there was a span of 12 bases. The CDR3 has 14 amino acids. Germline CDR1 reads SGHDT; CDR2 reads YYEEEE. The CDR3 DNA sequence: TGTGCCAGCAGCTGGGGAGTGGTTCCCGGGGAGCTGTTTTTT. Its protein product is CASSWGVVPGELFF.

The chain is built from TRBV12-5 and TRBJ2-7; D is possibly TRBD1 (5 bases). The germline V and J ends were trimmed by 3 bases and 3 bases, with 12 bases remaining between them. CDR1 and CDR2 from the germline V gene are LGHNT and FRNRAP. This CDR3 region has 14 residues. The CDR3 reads CASGFTQGFYEQYF. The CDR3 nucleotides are TGTGCTAGTGGTTTCACCCAGGGTTTCTACGAGCAGTACTTC. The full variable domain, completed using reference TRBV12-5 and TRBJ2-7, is DARVTQTPRHKVTEMGQEVTMRCQPILGHNTVFWYRQTMMQGLELLAYFRNRAPLDDSGMPKDRFSAEMPDATLATLKIQPSEPRDSAVYFCASGFTQGFYEQYFGPGTRLTVT.

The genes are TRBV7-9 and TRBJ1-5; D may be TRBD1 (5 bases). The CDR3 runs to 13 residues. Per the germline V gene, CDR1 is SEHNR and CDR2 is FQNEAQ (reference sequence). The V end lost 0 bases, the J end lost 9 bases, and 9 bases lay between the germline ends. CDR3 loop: CASSLAAGMPQHF. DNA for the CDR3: TGTGCCAGCAGCTTAGCTGCAGGGATGCCCCAGCATTTT.

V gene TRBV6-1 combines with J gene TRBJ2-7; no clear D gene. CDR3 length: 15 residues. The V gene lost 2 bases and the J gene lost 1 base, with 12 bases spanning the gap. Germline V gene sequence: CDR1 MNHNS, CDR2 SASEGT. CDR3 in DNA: TGTGCCAGCAGTGAACGGTCAGGATCGTCCTACGAGCAGTACTTC. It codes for CASSERSGSSYEQYF.

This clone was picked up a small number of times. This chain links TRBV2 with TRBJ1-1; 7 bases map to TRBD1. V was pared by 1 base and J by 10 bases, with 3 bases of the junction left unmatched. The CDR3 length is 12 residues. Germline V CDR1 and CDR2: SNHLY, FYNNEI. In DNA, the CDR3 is TGTGCCAGCAGTGAAGAGGGGGCGAGAGCTTTCTTT. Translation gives CASSEEGARAFF.

CDR3 DNA: TGTGCCAGCAGCAGGACAGGGGAGGACACCGGGGAGCTGTTTTTT. This encodes CASSRTGEDTGELFF. V and J are TRBV5-6 and TRBJ2-2; 9 nucleotides match TRBD1. This CDR3 spans 15 amino acids. Per the germline V gene, CDR1 is SGHDT and CDR2 is YYEEEE. V lost 4 bases, J lost 3 bases, and 4 bases stayed unmatched.

CDR3 sequence: CASSLERVPDTQYF. The CDR3 nucleotides read TGCGCCAGCAGCTTGGAACGGGTCCCAGATACGCAGTATTTT. The chain carries TRBV5-1 and TRBJ2-3; no clear D gene. V was cut by 0 bases and J by 4 bases, with 9 bases left in between. Germline V lookup: CDR1 SGHRS, CDR2 YFSETQ. The CDR3 has 14 amino acids.

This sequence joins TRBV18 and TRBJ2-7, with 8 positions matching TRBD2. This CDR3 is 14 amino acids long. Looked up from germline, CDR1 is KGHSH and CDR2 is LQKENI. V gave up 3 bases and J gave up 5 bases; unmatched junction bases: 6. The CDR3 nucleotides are TGTGCCAGCTCACCGCGGGGGGAGGGTAACGAGCAGTACTTC. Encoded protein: CASSPRGEGNEQYF.

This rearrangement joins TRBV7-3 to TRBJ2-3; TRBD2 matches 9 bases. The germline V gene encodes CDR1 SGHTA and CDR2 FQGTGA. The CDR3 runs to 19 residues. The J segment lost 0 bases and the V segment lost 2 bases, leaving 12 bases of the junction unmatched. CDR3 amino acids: CASSLVGLAGRPSTDTQYF. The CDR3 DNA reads TGTGCCAGCAGCTTAGTGGGCCTAGCGGGGCGCCCAAGCACAGATACGCAGTATTTT.

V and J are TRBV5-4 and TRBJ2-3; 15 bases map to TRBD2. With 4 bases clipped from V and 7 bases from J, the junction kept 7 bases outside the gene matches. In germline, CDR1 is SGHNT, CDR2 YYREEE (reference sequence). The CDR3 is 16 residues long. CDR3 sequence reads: CASSDPGLAGGHTQYF. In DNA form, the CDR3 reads TGTGCCAGCAGCGACCCGGGACTAGCGGGAGGTCATACGCAGTATTTT.

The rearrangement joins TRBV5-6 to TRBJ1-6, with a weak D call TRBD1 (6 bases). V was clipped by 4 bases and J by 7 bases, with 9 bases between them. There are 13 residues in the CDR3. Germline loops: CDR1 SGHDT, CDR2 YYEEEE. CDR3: CASSPGANSPLHF. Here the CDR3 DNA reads TGTGCCAGCAGCCCAGGGGCCAATTCACCCCTCCACTTT.

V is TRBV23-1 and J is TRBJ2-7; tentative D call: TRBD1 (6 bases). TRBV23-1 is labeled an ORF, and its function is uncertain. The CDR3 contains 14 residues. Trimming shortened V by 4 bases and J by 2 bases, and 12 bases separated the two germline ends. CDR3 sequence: CASSPNYRAYEQYF. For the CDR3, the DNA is TGCGCCAGCAGTCCCAACTACAGGGCCTACGAGCAGTACTTC.

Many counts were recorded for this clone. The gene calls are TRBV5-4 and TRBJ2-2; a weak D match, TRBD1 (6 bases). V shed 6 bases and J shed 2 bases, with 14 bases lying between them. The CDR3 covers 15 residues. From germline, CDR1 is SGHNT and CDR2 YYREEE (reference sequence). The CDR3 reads CASTPGAGNTGELFF. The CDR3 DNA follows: TGTGCCAGCACCCCAGGGGCAGGCAACACCGGGGAGCTGTTTTTT.

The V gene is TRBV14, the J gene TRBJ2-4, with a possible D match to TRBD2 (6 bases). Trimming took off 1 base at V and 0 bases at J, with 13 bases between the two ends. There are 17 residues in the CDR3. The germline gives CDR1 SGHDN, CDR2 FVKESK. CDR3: CASSQGVPGVAKNIQYF. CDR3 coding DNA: TGTGCCAGCAGCCAAGGGGTGCCGGGGGTAGCCAAAAACATTCAGTACTTC.

The CDR3 DNA is TGTGCCAGTATCCCCGGGAGACTAGGAAACACCATATATTTT. It codes for CASIPGRLGNTIYF. The chain joins TRBV19 to TRBJ1-3, with no clear D. Trimming removed 7 bases from V and 4 bases from J, with 14 bases in between. This CDR3 is built from 14 residues. CDR1 is LNHDA, CDR2 SQIVND, per germline (reference sequence).

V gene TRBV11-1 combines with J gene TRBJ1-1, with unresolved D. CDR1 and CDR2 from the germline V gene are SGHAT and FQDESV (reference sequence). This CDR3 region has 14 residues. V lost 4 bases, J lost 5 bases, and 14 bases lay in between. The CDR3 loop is CASSSSLVQTEAFF. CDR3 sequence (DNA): TGTGCCAGCAGCTCGTCCCTCGTGCAGACTGAAGCTTTCTTT.